This T cell receptor (beta chain) is from a study of CD8+ T cells in alopecia areata. Across the study: Treatment comprised oral tofacitinib, 5 to 10 mg twice daily, in treated patients. General study findings and limits: Among the cells sequenced in scalp samples are also the resident alphabeta T cells of normal skin. Among patients, TCR sharing was less clear than in mice, a difference possibly due in part to HLA diversity in the patient population.

With V trimmed by 3 bases and J by 3 bases, 5 bases remained unmatched. The length of the CDR3 is 14 residues. CDR1 and CDR2 from the germline V gene are GTSNPN and SVGIG (reference sequence). Concerning this clone itself: The antigen remains undetermined.

Extracted RNA was reverse transcribed, and the resulting cDNA served as sequencing template. Measured with immunoSEQ multiplex PCR; TCRdb has only the in-frame clones, and not every one. Here the sample spans 75,000 to 100,000 clones, approximately 42% being singletons. Peripheral blood samples and lesional scalp punch biopsies were obtained from alopecia areata patients. This clonotype was sampled from a human donor with alopecia areata. The chain joins TRBV30 to TRBJ2-7, with 10 bases aligning to TRBD2. What was sequenced was CD4+ T cells sorted from blood. CDR3 sequence: CAWRASGGHYEQYF. The CDR3 nucleotides read TGTGCCTGGAGGGCTAGCGGGGGACACTACGAGCAGTACTTC.